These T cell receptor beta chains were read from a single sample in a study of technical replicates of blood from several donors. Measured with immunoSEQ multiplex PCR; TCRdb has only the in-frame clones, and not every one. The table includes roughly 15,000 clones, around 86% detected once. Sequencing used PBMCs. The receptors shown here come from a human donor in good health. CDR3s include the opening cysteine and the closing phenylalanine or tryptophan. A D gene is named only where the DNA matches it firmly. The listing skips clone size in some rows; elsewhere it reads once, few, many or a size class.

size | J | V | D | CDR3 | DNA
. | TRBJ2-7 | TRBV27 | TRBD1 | CASSWAGTGLSGEQYF | TGTGCCAGCAGTTGGGCCGGGACAGGGCTCTCAGGCGAGCAGTACTTC
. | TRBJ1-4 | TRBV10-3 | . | CAIRRGAGEKLFF | TGTGCCATCCGGCGGGGGGCTGGTGAAAAACTGTTTTTT
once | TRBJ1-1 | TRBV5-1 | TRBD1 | CASSLAEDRSMAFF | TGCGCCAGCAGCTTGGCTGAGGACAGGTCGATGGCTTTCTTT
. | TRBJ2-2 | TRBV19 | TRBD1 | CASSRSQGAGELFF | TGTGCCAGTAGTAGATCACAGGGGGCCGGGGAGCTGTTTTTT
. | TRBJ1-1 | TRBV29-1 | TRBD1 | CSVRQGGMNTEAFF | TGCAGCGTCCGACAGGGGGGGATGAACACTGAAGCTTTCTTT
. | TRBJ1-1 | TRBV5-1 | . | CASSSGTLNTEAFF | TGCGCCAGCAGCTCCGGGACACTGAACACTGAAGCTTTCTTT
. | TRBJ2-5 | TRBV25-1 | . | CASSEYLRKETQYF | TGTGCCAGCAGTGAATATCTGAGAAAAGAGACCCAGTACTTC
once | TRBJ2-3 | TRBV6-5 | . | CASSYSWSSPDAQYF | TGTGCCAGCAGTTACTCGTGGTCTTCCCCAGATGCGCAGTATTTT
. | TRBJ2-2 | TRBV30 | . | CAWSKQGSGELFF | TGTGCCTGGAGTAAACAGGGCTCCGGGGAGCTGTTTTTT
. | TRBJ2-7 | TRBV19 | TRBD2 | CASSMGLAGGWYEQYF | TGTGCCAGTAGTATGGGTCTCGCGGGAGGGTGGTACGAGCAGTACTTC
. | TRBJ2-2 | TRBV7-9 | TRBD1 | CASSGPGQVNTGELFF | TGTGCCAGCAGCGGCCCGGGACAGGTGAACACCGGGGAGCTGTTTTTT
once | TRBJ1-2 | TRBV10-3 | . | CAISEFDTLSSF | TGTGCCATCAGTGAGTTTGACACCCTATCGTCCTTC
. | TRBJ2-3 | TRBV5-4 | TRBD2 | CASSSTSGSSDTQYF | TGTGCCAGCAGCTCGACTAGCGGGAGTTCAGATACGCAGTATTTT
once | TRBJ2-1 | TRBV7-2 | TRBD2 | CASSLGGTSGRNEQFF | TGTGCCAGCAGCTTAGGTGGGACTAGCGGGAGGAATGAGCAGTTCTTC
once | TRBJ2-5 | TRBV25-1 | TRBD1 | CASSDPAGTAQTQYF | TGTGCCAGCAGTGATCCGGCCGGGACAGCCCAGACCCAGTACTTC
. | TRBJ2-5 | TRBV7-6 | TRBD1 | CASSSQGASGETQYF | TGTGCCAGCAGCTCGCAGGGGGCCAGTGGGGAGACCCAGTACTTC
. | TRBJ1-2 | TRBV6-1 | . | CASSERHESKTF | TGTGCCAGCAGTGAGAGACACGAATCGAAAACCTTC
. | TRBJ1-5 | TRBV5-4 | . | CASSLAGEDNQPQHF | TGTGCCAGCAGCTTGGCGGGGGAGGACAATCAGCCCCAGCATTTT
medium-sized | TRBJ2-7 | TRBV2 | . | CASSEIAEYYEQYF | TGTGCCAGCAGTGAAATAGCGGAATACTACGAGCAGTACTTC
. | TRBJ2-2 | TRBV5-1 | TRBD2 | CASSDLTSGSSGELFF | TGCGCCAGCAGCGATCTCACTAGCGGGAGTTCCGGGGAGCTGTTTTTT
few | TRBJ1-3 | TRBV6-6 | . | CASSRSGTGAGNTIYF | TGTGCCAGCAGTAGATCCGGGACGGGAGCCGGAAACACCATATATTTT
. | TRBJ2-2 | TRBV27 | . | CASSRMAGDTGELFF | TGTGCCAGTAGCCGGATGGCAGGGGACACCGGGGAGCTGTTTTTT
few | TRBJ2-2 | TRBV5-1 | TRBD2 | CASSLAVSGANTGELFF | TGCGCCAGCAGCTTGGCGGTAAGCGGGGCGAACACCGGGGAGCTGTTTTTT